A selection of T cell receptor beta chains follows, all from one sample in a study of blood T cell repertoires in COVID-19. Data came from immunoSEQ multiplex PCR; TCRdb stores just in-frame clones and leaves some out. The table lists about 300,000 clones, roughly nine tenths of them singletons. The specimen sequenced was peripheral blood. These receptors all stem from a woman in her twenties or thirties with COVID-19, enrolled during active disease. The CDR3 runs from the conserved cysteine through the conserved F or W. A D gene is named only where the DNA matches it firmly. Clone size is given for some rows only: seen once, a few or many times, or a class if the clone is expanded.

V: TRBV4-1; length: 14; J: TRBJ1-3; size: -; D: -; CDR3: CASSPGGSGNTIYF; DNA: TGCGCCAGCAGCCCCGGTGGCTCTGGAAACACCATATATTTT
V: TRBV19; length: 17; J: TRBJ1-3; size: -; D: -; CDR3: CASSITGSRGAGNTIYF; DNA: TGTGCCAGCTCCATCACAGGGTCAAGAGGAGCTGGAAACACCATATATTTT
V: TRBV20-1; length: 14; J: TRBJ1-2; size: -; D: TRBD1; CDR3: CSASRQGADYGYTF; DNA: TGCAGTGCTAGTAGACAGGGGGCGGACTATGGCTACACCTTC
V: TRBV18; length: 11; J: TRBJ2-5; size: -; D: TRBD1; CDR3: CASSPVDRLHF; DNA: TGTGCCAGCTCACCAGTGGACAGGCTCCACTTC
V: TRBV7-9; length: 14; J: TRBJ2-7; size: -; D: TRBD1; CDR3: CASSPGQGWNEQYF; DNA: TGTGCCAGCAGCCCAGGACAGGGGTGGAACGAGCAGTACTTC
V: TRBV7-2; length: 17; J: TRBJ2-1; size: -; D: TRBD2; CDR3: CASSLVGGGAFLPEQFF; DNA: TGTGCCAGCAGCTTAGTTGGCGGGGGGGCCTTTCTACCCGAGCAGTTCTTC
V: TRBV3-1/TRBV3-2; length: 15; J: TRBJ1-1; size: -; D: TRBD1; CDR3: CASSLYRDRETEAFF; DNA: TGTGCCAGCAGCCTGTACCGGGACAGGGAAACTGAAGCTTTCTTT
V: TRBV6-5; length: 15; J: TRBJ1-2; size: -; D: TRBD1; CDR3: CASGGSGTGEDGYTF; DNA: TGTGCCAGCGGGGGATCCGGGACAGGGGAGGATGGCTACACCTTC
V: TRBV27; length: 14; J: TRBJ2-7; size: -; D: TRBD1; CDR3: CASSEGAFTYEQYF; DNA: TGTGCCAGCAGTGAGGGGGCCTTTACCTACGAGCAGTACTTC
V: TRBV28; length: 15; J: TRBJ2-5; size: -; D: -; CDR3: CASSRGGTGRETQYF; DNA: TGTGCCAGCAGCCGAGGTGGGACTGGGCGAGAGACCCAGTACTTC
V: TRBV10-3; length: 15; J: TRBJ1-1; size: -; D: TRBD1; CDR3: CAISESGQGETEAFF; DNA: TGTGCCATCAGTGAGTCGGGACAGGGAGAGACTGAAGCTTTCTTT
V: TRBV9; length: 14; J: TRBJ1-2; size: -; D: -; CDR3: CASSTKFSGGGYTF; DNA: TGTGCCAGCAGCACCAAGTTCTCCGGCGGTGGCTACACCTTC
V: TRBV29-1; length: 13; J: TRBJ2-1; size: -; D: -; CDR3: CSVEGWTNNEQFF; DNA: TGCAGCGTTGAGGGGTGGACTAACAATGAGCAGTTCTTC
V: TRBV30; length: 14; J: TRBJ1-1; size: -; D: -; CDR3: CACRGKIRGTEAFF; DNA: TGTGCCTGCAGGGGAAAGATCAGGGGTACTGAAGCTTTCTTT
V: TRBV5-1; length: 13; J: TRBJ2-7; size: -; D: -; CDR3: CASSLVPGDEQYF; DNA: TGCGCCAGCAGCTTGGTACCAGGTGACGAGCAGTACTTC
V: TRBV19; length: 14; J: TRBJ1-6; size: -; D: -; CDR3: CASTVEGRNSPLHF; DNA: TGTGCCAGTACGGTCGAGGGGAGGAATTCACCCCTCCACTTT
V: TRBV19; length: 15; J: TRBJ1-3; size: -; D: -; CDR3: CASSPRDDSGNTIYF; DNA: TGTGCCAGTAGTCCGCGGGATGACTCTGGAAACACCATATATTTT
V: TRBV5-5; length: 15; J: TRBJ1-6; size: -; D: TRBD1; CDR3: CASSLPGQGESPLHF; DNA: TGTGCCAGCAGCTTGCCGGGACAGGGGGAATCACCCCTCCACTTT
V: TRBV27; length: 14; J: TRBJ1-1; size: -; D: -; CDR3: CASSVSSGSTEAFF; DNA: TGTGCCAGCAGTGTCTCATCGGGGAGCACTGAAGCTTTCTTT
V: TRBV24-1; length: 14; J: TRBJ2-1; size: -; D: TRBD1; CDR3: CATRPSQGRNEQFF; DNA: TGTGCCACCAGACCGTCACAGGGGCGGAATGAGCAGTTCTTC
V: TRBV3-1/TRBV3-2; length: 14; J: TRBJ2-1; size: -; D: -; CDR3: CASSLLGRYNEQFF; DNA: TGTGCCAGCAGTCTCTTGGGGCGGTACAATGAGCAGTTCTTC
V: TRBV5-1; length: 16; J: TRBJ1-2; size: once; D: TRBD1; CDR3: CASSPGTGARSGGYTF; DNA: TGCGCCAGCAGCCCCGGGACAGGGGCCAGAAGCGGTGGCTACACCTTC
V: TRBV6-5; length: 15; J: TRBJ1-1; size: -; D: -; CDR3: CASSDSGQMNTEAFF; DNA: TGTGCCAGCAGTGACTCCGGACAGATGAACACTGAAGCTTTCTTT
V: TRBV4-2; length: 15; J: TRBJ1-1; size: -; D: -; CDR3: CASSPSTDGNTEAFF; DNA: TGTGCCAGCAGCCCCTCAACAGATGGGAACACTGAAGCTTTCTTT
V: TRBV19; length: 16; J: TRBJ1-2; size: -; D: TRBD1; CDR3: CASSISAGQGQRGYTF; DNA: TGTGCCAGTAGTATATCCGCTGGACAGGGCCAGCGGGGCTACACCTTC
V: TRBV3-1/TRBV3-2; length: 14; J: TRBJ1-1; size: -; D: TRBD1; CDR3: CASSQPDRVGEAFF; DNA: TGTGCCAGCAGCCAGCCGGACAGGGTGGGTGAAGCTTTCTTT
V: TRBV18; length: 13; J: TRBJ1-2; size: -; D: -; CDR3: CASSPGTRDGYTF; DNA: TGTGCCAGCTCACCCGGGACAAGAGATGGCTACACCTTC
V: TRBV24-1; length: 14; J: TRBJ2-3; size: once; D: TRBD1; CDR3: CATSDFQGADTQYF; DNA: TGTGCCACCAGTGATTTCCAGGGGGCAGATACGCAGTATTTT
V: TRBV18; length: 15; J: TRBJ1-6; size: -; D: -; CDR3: CASSPPPGSGSPLHF; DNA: TGTGCCAGCTCACCACCCCCCGGGTCTGGTTCACCCCTCCACTTT
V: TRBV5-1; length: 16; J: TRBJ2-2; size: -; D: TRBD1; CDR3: CASSRGGQGASGELFF; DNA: TGCGCCAGCAGCCGCGGGGGACAGGGGGCAAGCGGGGAGCTGTTTTTT
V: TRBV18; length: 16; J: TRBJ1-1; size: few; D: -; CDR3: CASSPPRPGVDTEAFF; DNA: TGTGCCAGCTCACCACCCCGACCGGGTGTGGACACTGAAGCTTTCTTT
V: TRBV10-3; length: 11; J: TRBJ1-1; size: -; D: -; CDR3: CATEGNTEAFF; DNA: TGTGCGACCGAGGGGAACACTGAAGCTTTCTTT